These 21 T cell receptor beta chains originate from one sample sequenced in a study of T-cell reconstitution after alpha-beta-depleted transplantation in children. Using unique molecular identifiers, the investigators prepared the TCRbeta library. TCRdb ran MiXCR on the PCR reads and lists one entry per CDR3 protein. Found here are 25,000 to 35,000 distinct CDR3 sequences, 5.5% to 8% of them singletons; the top ten hold more than 25%. These receptors lack a known antigen. Study outcomes and limitations: Reportedly, roughly two months post-transplant, alpha-beta T cells arose from several hundred expanded graft clones.

The starting material was peripheral blood, obtained 60 days after TCRalphabeta/CD19-depleted stem cell transplant. These receptors were obtained from a child under three years old who had a stem cell transplant for acute myeloid leukemia, so the T cells may come from the graft donor.

This clonotype was counted ten times or more. This sequence joins TRBV4-2 and TRBJ1-4; a weak D match, TRBD1 (5 bases). The CDR3 covers 14 residues. Germline V gives CDR1 LGHNA, CDR2 YNFKEQ. Trimming removed 3 bases at V and 8 bases at J, with 13 bases between. CDR3 residues: CASSQRAGWEKLFF. The CDR3 nucleotides are TGTGCCAGCAGCCAGCGGGCAGGGTGGGAAAAACTGTTTTTT.

This clonotype was counted many times. A read error may produce the germline difference seen at one junction end. The chain has TRBV29-1 and TRBJ2-7; D may be TRBD1 (5 bases). In germline, CDR1 is SQVTM, CDR2 ANQGSEA. The length of the CDR3 is 15 residues. Here the CDR3 DNA reads TGCAGCGTCGAAGGACCGGGCAGGGTAGGGTACGAGCAGTACTTC. Amino acids: CSVEGPGRVGYEQYF.

This clonotype was detected ten times or more. V and J are TRBV6-5 and TRBJ2-1; perhaps TRBD1 as D (6 bases). Trimming shortened V by 0 bases and J by 4 bases, and 16 bases separated the two germline ends. Germline CDR1 is MNHEY and CDR2 is SVGAGI. The CDR3 is 17 residues long. The CDR3 region has the DNA TGTGCCAGCAGTTACTCGGATACTGGGACAAGGTACAATGAGCAGTTCTTC. This codes for CASSYSDTGTRYNEQFF.

This clonotype was counted many times. The V call is TRBV7-2, the J call TRBJ2-7, with D possibly TRBD1 on 6 matching bases. The CDR3 spans 14 residues. The germline gives CDR1 SGHTA, CDR2 FQGNSA. Trimming shortened V by 3 bases and J by 2 bases, and 11 bases separated the two germline ends. The CDR3 bases are TGTGCCAGCAGCTTTTCGACAGGAGCCTACGAGCAGTACTTC. It codes for CASSFSTGAYEQYF. The whole variable domain, filled in from reference TRBV7-2 and TRBJ2-7, reads GAGVSQSPSNKVTEKGKDVELRCDPISGHTALYWYRQSLGQGLEFLIYFQGNSAPDKSGLPSDRFSAERTGGSVSTLTIQRTQQEDSAVYLCASSFSTGAYEQYFGPGTRLTVT.

There are many counts of this clonotype. The V call is TRBV5-6, the J call TRBJ2-1; tentatively, D is TRBD2 (5 bases). This CDR3 is 19 amino acids long. Germline V gene data show CDR1 as SGHDT and CDR2 as YYEEEE. Trimming stripped 2 bases from V and 4 bases from J, with 25 bases between. CDR3 sequence (DNA): TGTGCCAGCAGCTTTCTACCCCCCGCGTCCGGGAAAGATTACAATGAGCAGTTCTTC. Translation: CASSFLPPASGKDYNEQFF.

Ten or more counts support this clonotype. The genes are TRBV7-2 and TRBJ1-2, with D perhaps matching TRBD1 (5 bases). The CDR3 length is 14 residues. V was clipped by 1 base and J by 4 bases, with 10 bases between them. Per the germline V gene, CDR1 is SGHTA and CDR2 is FQGNSA. In DNA, the CDR3 is TGTGCCAGCAGCTTAGTTGGGGGGGTCTATGGCTACACCTTC. Translated: CASSLVGGVYGYTF.

This clonotype came up many times. The chain joins TRBV24-1 to TRBJ2-1, with 8 bases aligning to TRBD2. The CDR3 has 13 amino acids. Germline V gives CDR1 KGHDR, CDR2 SFDVKD. Trimming at V came to 5 bases and at J to 8 bases, leaving 4 bases not matched to a gene. The CDR3 nucleotides are TGTGCCACCAGTGGTGCCGGGAGGGATGAGCAGTTCTTC. Amino acid sequence: CATSGAGRDEQFF.

This clonotype was detected ten times or more. J is TRBJ2-3 and V is TRBV20-1, with D uncertain. Trimming pared 7 bases from V and 4 bases from J, leaving 15 bases between. Germline CDR1 reads DFQATT; CDR2 reads SNEGSKA (reference sequence). The CDR3 consists of 13 residues. CDR3 nucleotide sequence: TGCAGTGGAGGCTATGGGTCCGCAGATACGCAGTATTTT. This gives the protein CSGGYGSADTQYF.

This clonotype was seen many times. The gene calls are TRBV4-2 and TRBJ2-1, with D hard to call. CDR1 is LGHNA and CDR2 is YNFKEQ in the germline V gene. V was trimmed by 3 bases and J by 8 bases, leaving 20 bases between them. The CDR3 runs to 16 residues. CDR3 sequence: CASSQFHPARGDEQFF. CDR3 bases: TGTGCCAGCAGCCAGTTTCACCCAGCGCGAGGTGATGAGCAGTTCTTC.

Many counts were recorded for this clonotype. The chain couples TRBV12-3 or TRBV12-4 to TRBJ1-5, with D perhaps TRBD1 (6 bases). V was shortened by 0 bases and J by 9 bases, with 15 bases between the two germline ends. The CDR3 has 15 residues. CDR3 protein: CASSLAGRGERPQHF. Here the CDR3 DNA reads TGTGCCAGCAGTTTAGCGGGGAGGGGGGAACGGCCCCAGCATTTT.

The sample holds many counts of this clonotype. This chain joins TRBV20-1 and TRBJ2-7; 8 bases align to TRBD1. J lost 4 bases, V lost 1 base, and 3 bases had no gene match. Germline lookup yields CDR1 DFQATT and CDR2 SNEGSKA (reference sequence). The CDR3 totals 13 residues. The CDR3 DNA reads TGCAGTGCTAGAGGCCAGGGGGCGTACGAGCAGTACTTC. It codes for CSARGQGAYEQYF.

This clonotype has a count of ten or more. This chain links TRBV5-1 with TRBJ2-3; D call uncertain. Trimming removed 4 bases from V and 3 bases from J, with 15 bases in between. Per germline, CDR1 SGHRS and CDR2 YFSETQ. This CDR3 is built from 15 residues. CDR3 in amino acids: CASSPPNPRTDTQYF. The CDR3 DNA follows: TGCGCCAGCAGCCCCCCAAATCCCCGTACAGATACGCAGTATTTT. Full variable domain (remainder filled in from reference TRBV5-1 and TRBJ2-3): KAGVTQTPRYLIKTRGQQVTLSCSPISGHRSVSWYQQTPGQGLQFLFEYFSETQRNKGNFPGRFSGRQFSNSRSEMNVSTLELGDSALYLCASSPPNPRTDTQYFGPGTRLTVL.

This clonotype was seen repeatedly, ten times or more. V is TRBV27 and J is TRBJ2-3; 8 bases agree with TRBD1. The CDR3 extends over 14 amino acids. From germline, CDR1 is MNHEY and CDR2 SMNVEV (reference sequence). V dropped 5 bases and J dropped 3; count of bases not matched to a gene: 4. The CDR3 DNA is TGTGCCAGCAGTACCGGGACAGGTACAGATACGCAGTATTTT. Its translation: CASSTGTGTDTQYF.

This clonotype has ten or more counts. The chain couples TRBV7-9 to TRBJ1-1; D is ambiguous. The germline V gene encodes CDR1 SEHNR and CDR2 FQNEAQ (reference sequence). Trimming removed 0 bases from V and 1 base from J, with 6 bases in between. CDR3 length: 14 residues. CDR3 residues: CASSLALRNTEAFF. DNA for the CDR3: TGTGCCAGCAGCTTAGCGCTCAGGAACACTGAAGCTTTCTTT.

This clonotype was recorded at least ten times. The gene calls are TRBV25-1 and TRBJ1-2; tentative D call: TRBD1 (5 bases). The CDR3 is 14 residues long. The V gene lost 4 bases and the J gene lost 6 bases, with 15 bases spanning the gap. Germline-derived CDR1 and CDR2 are MGHDK and SYGVNS. The CDR3 DNA reads as TGTGCCAGCAGTGTTGGGGGTTTTCGAGATGGCTACACCTTC. It is translated as CASSVGGFRDGYTF.

Many counts were recorded for this clonotype. V gene TRBV12-3 or TRBV12-4 combines with J gene TRBJ2-4; 8 bases line up with TRBD2. This CDR3 has 14 residues. Unmatched junction bases numbered 3, after V lost 4 bases and J lost 4 bases. In DNA, the CDR3 is TGTGCCAGCAGTTCCCAGCGGGAGAAAAACATTCAGTACTTC. Its translation is CASSSQREKNIQYF.

This clonotype was seen many times. This chain connects TRBV20-1 to TRBJ2-3; 7 bases are shared with TRBD1. Trimming at V came to 1 base and at J to 8 bases, leaving 12 bases not matched to a gene. CDR1 DFQATT and CDR2 SNEGSKA come from the germline V gene (reference sequence). The CDR3 covers 15 residues. Here the CDR3 DNA reads TGCAGTGCTAGAGCCACAGGGGCTCGATTAGGTACGCAGTATTTT. The encoded protein is CSARATGARLGTQYF.

In this sample, this clonotype turned up many times. The CDR3 bases are TGTGCCAGCAGCGTAGCTCCCCGGACAGGCCCCTACGAGCAGTACTTC. Translation: CASSVAPRTGPYEQYF. The chain links TRBV9 to TRBJ2-7; 7 bases match TRBD1. V was pared by 0 bases and J by 2 bases, with 8 bases of the junction left unmatched. The CDR3 runs 16 residues. CDR1 and CDR2 (germline): SGDLS, YYNGEE.

At least ten counts were recorded for this clonotype. The chain combines TRBV29-1 with TRBJ2-3; a weak D match, TRBD2 (5 bases). Germline V lookup: CDR1 SQVTM, CDR2 ANQGSEA. The CDR3 extends over 14 amino acids. V lost 8 bases to trimming and J lost 1 base, with 16 bases between them. The CDR3 spells CSSSSQKGTDTQYF. In DNA, the CDR3 is TGCAGCTCTAGCAGTCAGAAGGGCACAGATACGCAGTATTTT.

The chain carries TRBV20-1 and TRBJ2-3; D possibly corresponds to TRBD1 (5 bases). Germline CDR1 is DFQATT and CDR2 is SNEGSKA (reference sequence). The CDR3 length is 15 residues. The CDR3 here is CIWGLEKGFRGTQYF. Written as DNA, the CDR3 is TGCATTTGGGGCCTGGAAAAGGGCTTCAGAGGCACGCAGTATTTT.

The table lists this clonotype with many counts. The rearrangement uses TRBV15 and TRBJ1-6; D gene ambiguous. CDR3 size: 13 residues. V lost 0 bases and J 10 bases, leaving 7 bases between the germline ends. Germline V gene lookup returns CDR1 LNHNV and CDR2 YYDKDF (reference sequence). Written as DNA, the CDR3 is TGTGCCACCAGCAGAGAGCGGGGATCACCCCTCCACTTT. Its translation is CATSRERGSPLHF. Drawing the rest from reference TRBV15 and TRBJ1-6, the complete variable domain is DAMVIQNPRYQVTQFGKPVTLSCSQTLNHNVMYWYQQKSSQAPKLLFHYYDKDFNNEADTPDNFQSRRPNTSFCFLDIRSPGLGDTAMYLCATSRERGSPLHFGNGTRLTVT.